Below, 20 T cell receptor beta chains from the same sample are listed, as sequenced in a study of metastatic and nonmetastatic thyroid tumors. TCRdb re-called clones via MiXCR from the PCR reads. Of about 18,000 clones in the sample, 21% were seen once. Before thyroid surgery, none of the patients had received any treatment. Material: tumor tissue. The receptors derive from a female donor with papillary thyroid cancer or a benign thyroid nodule (not recorded which). Some clones in this sample may be carry-over from other donors' samples.

This clone has a count of ten or more. This chain links TRBV2 with TRBJ2-5; unclear D gene. Trimming took 6 bases from V and 5 from J, leaving 10 bases between them. The germline CDR1 and CDR2 sequences are SNHLY and FYNNEI. The CDR3 length is 12 residues. The CDR3 DNA reads as TGTGCCAGCAGGGAGACTTGGGAGACCCAGTACTTC. Its translation is CASRETWETQYF.

This clone came up many times. The gene calls are TRBV5-1 and TRBJ1-2; D not certain. V lost 4 bases and J lost 8, with 12 bases in between. CDR3 size: 12 residues. Germline V CDR1 and CDR2: SGHRS, YFSETQ. The chain's CDR3 is CASSPASEGYTF. CDR3 DNA: TGCGCCAGCAGCCCTGCCTCTGAGGGCTACACCTTC.

This clone was detected many times. The V and J genes are TRBV6-4 and TRBJ1-5; TRBD1 aligns across 7 bases. The CDR3 runs to 13 residues. Germline V gives CDR1 MRHNA, CDR2 SNTAGT. V trimming: 5 bases; J trimming: 5 bases; junction bases outside the gene matches: 3. The DNA of the CDR3 is TGTGCCAGCAGTACAGACAGGGATCAGCCCCAGCATTTT. Protein product: CASSTDRDQPQHF.

This clone was observed at least ten times. The rearrangement joins TRBV20-1 to TRBJ2-4; 7 bases match TRBD1. Germline CDR1 is DFQATT and CDR2 is SNEGSKA (reference sequence). The CDR3 sequence is 13 residues long. Trimming took 0 bases from V and 6 from J; bases not matched to a gene: 2. CDR3 nucleotide sequence: TGCAGTGCTAGAGAATGGACAGGAAACATTCAGTACTTC. It translates to CSAREWTGNIQYF.

This clone was counted at least ten times. The chain uses TRBV9 and TRBJ2-3; TRBD2 agrees at 9 bases. The CDR3 spans 14 residues. V was clipped by 2 bases and J by 4 bases; unmatched bases: 2. Looked up from germline, CDR1 is SGDLS and CDR2 is YYNGEE. CDR3 sequence reads: CASSVAGGSDTQYF. For the CDR3, the DNA is TGTGCCAGCAGCGTTGCGGGAGGGTCAGATACGCAGTATTTT. Complete variable domain (other parts from reference TRBV9 and TRBJ2-3): DSGVTQTPKHLITATGQRVTLRCSPRSGDLSVYWYQQSLDQGLQFLIQYYNGEERAKGNILERFSAQQFPDLHSELNLSSLELGDSALYFCASSVAGGSDTQYFGPGTRLTVL.

This clone showed up many times. The same CDR3 is also encoded by other DNA sequences in this sample. This chain joins TRBV28 and TRBJ1-2; a weak D match, TRBD1 (5 bases). Trimming took 3 bases from V and 2 from J, leaving 7 bases between them. Germline V lookup: CDR1 MDHEN, CDR2 SYDVKM. The CDR3 length is 13 residues. CDR3 sequence (DNA): TGTGCCAGCAGTTTTAGGGGAAACTATGGCTACACCTTC. This codes for CASSFRGNYGYTF.

For this clone: Germline is not matched at one junction end, which may reflect a read error. V and J are TRBV11-1 and TRBJ2-7; no definite D call. The CDR3 is made up of 12 amino acids. CDR1 SGHAT and CDR2 FQDESV come from the germline V gene (reference sequence). The DNA for the CDR3 is TGCGCCAGCAGCCCCCGAGCTTACGAGCAGTACTTC. Translation: CASSPRAYEQYF.

There are many counts of this clone. The chain links TRBV28 to TRBJ1-1; unclear D gene. V was cut by 6 bases and J by 5 bases, with 10 bases left in between. Germline CDR1 reads MDHEN; CDR2 reads SYDVKM. The CDR3 consists of 12 residues. The CDR3 region has the DNA TGTGCCAGCAGCTTAAGGGTAACTGAAGCTTTCTTT. Translated: CASSLRVTEAFF.

In its sample, this clone ranks as medium-sized (0.01 to 0.1%). The J gene is TRBJ2-2, the V gene TRBV7-8; D perhaps matches TRBD1 (6 bases). The germline CDR1 and CDR2 sequences are SGHVS and FQNEAQ. V lost 2 bases and J 6 bases, leaving 16 bases between the germline ends. The CDR3 loop spans 16 amino acids. The CDR3 region has the DNA TGTGCCAGCAGCTTATGGGACCAGGGGATATCCGGGGAGCTGTTTTTT. This encodes CASSLWDQGISGELFF.

This clone was detected many times. J is TRBJ2-5 and V is TRBV5-1; D may be TRBD1 (6 bases). V was shortened by 3 bases and J by 4 bases, with 10 bases between the two germline ends. The CDR3 extends over 13 amino acids. Germline V gene data show CDR1 as SGHRS and CDR2 as YFSETQ. For the CDR3, the DNA is TGCGCCAGCAGCTGGATGACAGGAGAGACCCAGTACTTC. As protein: CASSWMTGETQYF.

The J gene is TRBJ2-1, the V gene TRBV6-1, with 10 nucleotides matching TRBD2. V shed 5 bases, J shed 3 bases, and the junction held 4 bases outside the gene matches. This CDR3 has 15 amino acids. Germline values: CDR1 MNHNS, CDR2 SASEGT. This CDR3 is CASSSGRAHYNEQFF. In DNA, the CDR3 is TGTGCCAGCAGTAGCGGGAGGGCCCACTACAATGAGCAGTTCTTC.

This clone was picked up many times. In nucleotides, the CDR3 is TGTGCCAGCAGCCCCAGGAGTAGCGGGAGTATGGGAGATACGCAGTATTTT. Translation gives CASSPRSSGSMGDTQYF. This chain connects TRBV4-2 to TRBJ2-3; 9 bases map to TRBD2. The CDR3 is 17 residues long. Unmatched junction bases numbered 13, after V lost 4 bases and J lost 5 bases. CDR1 is LGHNA and CDR2 is YNFKEQ in the germline V gene.

The sample holds many counts of this clone. The genes are TRBV20-1 and TRBJ1-2; no clear D gene. The CDR3 totals 11 residues. Germline loops: CDR1 DFQATT, CDR2 SNEGSKA (reference sequence). Trimming took off 7 bases at V and 4 bases at J, with 10 bases between the two ends. The CDR3 protein is CSVPLGYGYTF. The CDR3 nucleotides are TGCAGTGTACCTCTAGGCTATGGCTACACCTTC.

CDR3 sequence (DNA): TGTGCCTCGAGATCGATAGCGTGGAACAATGAGCAGTTCTTC. Its translation is CASRSIAWNNEQFF. V and J are TRBV30 and TRBJ2-1; tentative D call: TRBD2 (5 bases). V shed 7 bases and J shed 5 bases, with 18 bases lying between them. Germline-derived CDR1 and CDR2 are GTSNPN and SVGIG (reference sequence). The CDR3 runs 14 residues. The variable domain in full, completed from reference TRBV30 and TRBJ2-1, reads SQTIHQWPATLVQPVGSPLSLECTVEGTSNPNLYWYRQAAGRGLQLLFYSVGIGQISSEVPQNLSASRPQDRQFILSSKKLLLSDSGFYLCASRSIAWNNEQFFGPGTRLTVL.

The CDR3 bases are TGCGCCAGCAGCTTAACACTAAACAGGGTATCTCCTGGCGGGCAGTACTTC. Amino acid sequence: CASSLTLNRVSPGGQYF. V and J are TRBV5-1 and TRBJ2-7; D perhaps matches TRBD1 (6 bases). CDR1 is SGHRS, CDR2 YFSETQ, per germline. The CDR3 has 17 amino acids. The ends were cut back, 2 bases at V and 9 bases at J, with 27 bases in the middle.

This clone was counted at least ten times. This rearrangement joins TRBV24-1 to TRBJ2-3; weak D call: TRBD2 (6 bases). The CDR3 loop spans 13 amino acids. V was trimmed by 10 bases and J by 4 bases, leaving 14 bases between them. CDR1 is KGHDR and CDR2 is SFDVKD in the germline V gene. The DNA for the CDR3 is TGTGCCACTCGAGGAGGGATCGCAGATACGCAGTATTTT. It translates to CATRGGIADTQYF.

This clone occurred a few times. This sequence joins TRBV6-1 and TRBJ2-1, with 9 bases aligning to TRBD2. The germline gives CDR1 MNHNS, CDR2 SASEGT. Losses at the gene ends were 1 base for V and 6 bases for J; bases not matched to a gene: 4. The CDR3 runs 15 residues. For the CDR3, the DNA is TGTGCCAGCAGTGAAGGTGATAGCGGGAGCAATGAGCAGTTCTTC. It specifies CASSEGDSGSNEQFF.

In its sample, this clone was seen a few times. The rearrangement uses TRBV6-1 and TRBJ2-5; 7 nucleotides line up with TRBD1. Looked up from germline, CDR1 is MNHNS and CDR2 is SASEGT. This CDR3 spans 14 amino acids. The trim removed 5 bases at V and 0 bases at J, leaving 3 bases unmatched. The CDR3 region has the DNA TGTGCCAGCAGTAGGGGACAGAACCAAGAGACCCAGTACTTC. This codes for CASSRGQNQETQYF.

This clone was recorded at least ten times. The V and J genes are TRBV18 and TRBJ1-2, with 8 bases lining up with TRBD1. Germline V gene sequence: CDR1 KGHSH, CDR2 LQKENI. The junction had 8 bases not matched to a gene; V was cut back by 6 bases and J by 2 bases. The CDR3 totals 15 residues. The CDR3, as DNA: TGTGCCAGCTCGCAGGGGACAGGCCGCAACTATGGCTACACCTTC. Amino acids: CASSQGTGRNYGYTF.

This clone appeared many times. The V gene is TRBV11-3, the J gene TRBJ2-3, with TRBD2 identical over 7 bases. The CDR3 is 17 amino acids. Trimming removed 1 base from V and 2 bases from J; junction bases left unmatched: 9. Looked up from germline, CDR1 is SGHNT and CDR2 is YENEEA. Here the CDR3 DNA reads TGTGCCAGCAGCTTAGGACTAGCAGGGACCATCACAGATACGCAGTATTTT. Translated, it gives CASSLGLAGTITDTQYF.